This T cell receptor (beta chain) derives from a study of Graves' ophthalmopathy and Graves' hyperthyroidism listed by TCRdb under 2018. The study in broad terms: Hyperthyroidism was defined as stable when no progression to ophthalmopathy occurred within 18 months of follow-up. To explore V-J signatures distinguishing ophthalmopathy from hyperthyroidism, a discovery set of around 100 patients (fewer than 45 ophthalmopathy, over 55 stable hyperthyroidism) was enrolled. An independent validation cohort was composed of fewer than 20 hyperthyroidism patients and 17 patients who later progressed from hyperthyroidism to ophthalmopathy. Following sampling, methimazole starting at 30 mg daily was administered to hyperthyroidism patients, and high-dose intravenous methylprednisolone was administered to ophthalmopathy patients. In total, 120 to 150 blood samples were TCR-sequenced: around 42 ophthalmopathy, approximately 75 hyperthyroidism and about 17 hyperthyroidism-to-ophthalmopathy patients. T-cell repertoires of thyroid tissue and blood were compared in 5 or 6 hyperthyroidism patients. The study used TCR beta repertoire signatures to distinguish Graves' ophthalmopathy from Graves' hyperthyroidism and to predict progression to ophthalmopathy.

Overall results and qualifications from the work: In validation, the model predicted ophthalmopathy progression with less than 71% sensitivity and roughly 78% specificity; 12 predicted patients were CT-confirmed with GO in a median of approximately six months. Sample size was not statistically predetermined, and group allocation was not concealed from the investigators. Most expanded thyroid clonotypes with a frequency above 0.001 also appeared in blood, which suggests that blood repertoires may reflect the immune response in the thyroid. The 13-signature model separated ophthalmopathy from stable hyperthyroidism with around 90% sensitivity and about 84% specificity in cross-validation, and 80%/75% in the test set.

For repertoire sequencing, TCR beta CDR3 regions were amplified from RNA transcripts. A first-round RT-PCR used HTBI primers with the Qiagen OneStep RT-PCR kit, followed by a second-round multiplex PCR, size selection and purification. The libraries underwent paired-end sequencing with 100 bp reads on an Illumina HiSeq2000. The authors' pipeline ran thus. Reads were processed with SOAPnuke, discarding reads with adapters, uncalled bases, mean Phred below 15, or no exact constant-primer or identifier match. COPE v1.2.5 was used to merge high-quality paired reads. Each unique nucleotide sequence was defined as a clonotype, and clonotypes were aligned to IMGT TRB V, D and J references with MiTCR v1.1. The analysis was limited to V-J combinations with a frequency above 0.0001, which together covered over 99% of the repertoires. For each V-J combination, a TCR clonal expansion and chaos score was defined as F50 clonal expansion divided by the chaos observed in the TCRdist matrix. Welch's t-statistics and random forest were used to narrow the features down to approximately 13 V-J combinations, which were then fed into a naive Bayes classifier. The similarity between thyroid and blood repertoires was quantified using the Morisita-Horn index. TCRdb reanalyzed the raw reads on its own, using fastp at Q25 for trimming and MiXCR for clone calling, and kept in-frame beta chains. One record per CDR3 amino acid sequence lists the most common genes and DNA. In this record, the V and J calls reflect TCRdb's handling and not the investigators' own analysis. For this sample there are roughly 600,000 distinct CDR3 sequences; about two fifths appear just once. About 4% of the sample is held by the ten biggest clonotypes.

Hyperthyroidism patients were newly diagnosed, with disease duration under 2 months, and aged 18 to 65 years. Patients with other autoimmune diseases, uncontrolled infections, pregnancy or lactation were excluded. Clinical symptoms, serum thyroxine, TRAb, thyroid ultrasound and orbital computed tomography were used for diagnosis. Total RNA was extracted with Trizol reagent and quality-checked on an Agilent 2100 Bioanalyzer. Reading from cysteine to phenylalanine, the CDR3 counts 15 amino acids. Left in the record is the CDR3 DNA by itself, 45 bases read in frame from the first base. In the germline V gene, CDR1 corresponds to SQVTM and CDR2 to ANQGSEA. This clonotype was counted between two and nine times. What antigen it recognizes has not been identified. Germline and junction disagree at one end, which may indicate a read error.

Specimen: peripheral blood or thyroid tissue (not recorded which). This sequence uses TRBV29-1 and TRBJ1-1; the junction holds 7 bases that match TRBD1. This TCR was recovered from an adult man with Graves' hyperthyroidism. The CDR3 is CAWSVPDRMNTEAFF. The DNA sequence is TGTGCCTGGAGTGTCCCGGACAGGATGAACACTGAAGCTTTCTTT.